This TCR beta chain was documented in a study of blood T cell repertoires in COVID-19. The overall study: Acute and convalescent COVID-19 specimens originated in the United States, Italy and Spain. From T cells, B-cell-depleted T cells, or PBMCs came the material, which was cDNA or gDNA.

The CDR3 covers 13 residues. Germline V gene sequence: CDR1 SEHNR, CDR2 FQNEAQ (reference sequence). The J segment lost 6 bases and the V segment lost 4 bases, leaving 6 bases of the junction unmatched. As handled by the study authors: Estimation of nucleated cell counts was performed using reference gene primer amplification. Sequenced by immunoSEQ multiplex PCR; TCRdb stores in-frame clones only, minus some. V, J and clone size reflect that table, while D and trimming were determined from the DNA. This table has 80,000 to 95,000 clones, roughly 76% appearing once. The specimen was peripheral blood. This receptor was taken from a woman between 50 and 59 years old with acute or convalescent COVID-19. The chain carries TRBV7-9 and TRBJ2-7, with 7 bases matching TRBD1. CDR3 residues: CASSYRQGGEQYF. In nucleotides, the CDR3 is TGTGCCAGCAGCTACCGACAGGGCGGCGAGCAGTACTTC.